Listed below are T cell receptor beta chains from one sample, sequenced in a study of regulatory T cells in long-lasting Graves disease. TCRdb analysed the multiplex PCR reads with MiXCR anew, one entry per CDR3 protein. The table lists 200,000 to 250,000 distinct CDR3 sequences, 20% of them singletons. This sample comprised peripheral blood mononuclear cells (PBMCs), obtained at new diagnosis, from a patient treated with antithyroid drugs. The receptors were gathered from a female donor with Graves disease. Each CDR3 is given with its conserved first and last residue. Fields, in order: V gene, D gene, clone size, J gene, CDR3 DNA, CDR3 protein. The D gene is left open where the match is weak. A clone size is listed for some rows: how often the clone was seen (once, few, many), or a class if it is expanded.

TRBV12-3/TRBV12-4	TRBD1	NA	TRBJ1-3	TGTGCCAGCAGTCAAAGACAGGGCCTGGACACCATATATTTT	CASSQRQGLDTIYF
TRBV28	TRBD1	NA	TRBJ1-4	TGTGCCAGCAGGAAGGACAGGCAAGAGAATGAAAAACTGTTTTTT	CASRKDRQENEKLFF
TRBV30	NA	many	TRBJ2-6	TGTGCCTGGAGAGAATGGCATGAATCTGGGGCCAACGTCCTGACTTTC	CAWREWHESGANVLTF
TRBV15	NA	NA	TRBJ2-5	TGTGCCACCAGCAGTCCAGGAGGGATAAGCCAAGAGACCCAGTACTTC	CATSSPGGISQETQYF
TRBV20-1	TRBD2	few	TRBJ2-7	TGCAGTGCGAAGCAGTCTAGCGGGGGGGCAACAAGGTACGAGCAGTACTTC	CSAKQSSGGATRYEQYF
TRBV4-3	NA	NA	TRBJ2-2	TGCGCCAGCAGCCAAGAAGGGGGGCGCGGGTCCGGGGAGCTGTTTTTT	CASSQEGGRGSGELFF
TRBV5-1	NA	many	TRBJ1-2	TGCGCCAGCAGCGGAGTAGGGGATGGCTACACCTTC	CASSGVGDGYTF
TRBV9	TRBD2	many	TRBJ2-3	TGTGCCAGCAGCAAAAGCGGGGGGGCCTCAGATACGCAGTATTTT	CASSKSGGASDTQYF
TRBV6-1	NA	NA	TRBJ2-3	TGTGCCAGCAGTGTTACGCTCCCTACAGATACGCAGTATTTT	CASSVTLPTDTQYF
TRBV7-9	NA	many	TRBJ1-1	TGTGCCAGCAGCTTAGAGTGGGGGGCCCGTGACACTGAAGCTTTCTTT	CASSLEWGARDTEAFF
TRBV7-2	NA	many	TRBJ2-4	TGTGCCAGCGACAAAGAAGGGGTGGCCAAAAACATTCAGTACTTC	CASDKEGVAKNIQYF
TRBV20-1	NA	NA	TRBJ2-5	TGCAGTGCTGAGGCCCCAACAGCCTACAAAGAGACCCAGTACTTC	CSAEAPTAYKETQYF
TRBV9	NA	NA	TRBJ1-3	TGTGCCAGCAGCGACGTGACCGGGGCTGGAAACACCATATATTTT	CASSDVTGAGNTIYF
TRBV4-3	NA	once	TRBJ2-3	TGCGCCAGCAGCCAAGATCGTCCAGGGTTGACAGATACGCAGTATTTT	CASSQDRPGLTDTQYF
TRBV7-2	TRBD2	many	TRBJ2-5	TGTGCCAGCAGCTTAGTGGCGGGAGGGCCGGAGACCCAGTACTTC	CASSLVAGGPETQYF
TRBV7-9	TRBD2	many	TRBJ2-1	TGTGCCAGCAGCTTAGGAGGGACTAGCGAAGCCAATGAGCAGTTCTTC	CASSLGGTSEANEQFF
TRBV5-1	NA	many	TRBJ1-1	TGCGCCAGCAGCTTAACAGGCACTGAAGCTTTCTTT	CASSLTGTEAFF
TRBV7-8	TRBD2	many	TRBJ2-5	TGTGCCAGCAGCTTAGCTGCTAGCGGGAGGGGCGGGGAGACCCAGTACTTC	CASSLAASGRGGETQYF
TRBV3-1	TRBD1	few	TRBJ2-4	TGTGCCAGCAGTATGGACAGGGGACGAGGTTTGAAAAACATTCAGTACTTC	CASSMDRGRGLKNIQYF
TRBV7-9	NA	many	TRBJ1-4	TGTGCCAGCAGCCGTGACTCACCGGGGAGTTTGGGCGAAAAACTGTTTTTT	CASSRDSPGSLGEKLFF
TRBV18	NA	many	TRBJ1-1	TGTGCCAGCTCACCAAGCCAGGGAGATGAAGCTTTCTTT	CASSPSQGDEAFF
TRBV18	NA	NA	TRBJ1-1	TGTGCCAGCTCACCAGACAACTACGAAGCTTTCTTT	CASSPDNYEAFF
TRBV20-1	NA	many	TRBJ1-1	TGCAGTGCTAGAACAACTACGAACACTGAAGCTTTCTTT	CSARTTTNTEAFF
TRBV19	TRBD2	many	TRBJ2-3	TGTGCCAGCCAGGAGCGGGACCGCACAGATACGCAGTATTTT	CASQERDRTDTQYF
TRBV5-1	TRBD2	many	TRBJ2-1	TGTGCCAGCAGCCAAGGGAACTGGGGACTAGCGGGGGACAATGAGCAGTTCTTC	CASSQGNWGLAGDNEQFF